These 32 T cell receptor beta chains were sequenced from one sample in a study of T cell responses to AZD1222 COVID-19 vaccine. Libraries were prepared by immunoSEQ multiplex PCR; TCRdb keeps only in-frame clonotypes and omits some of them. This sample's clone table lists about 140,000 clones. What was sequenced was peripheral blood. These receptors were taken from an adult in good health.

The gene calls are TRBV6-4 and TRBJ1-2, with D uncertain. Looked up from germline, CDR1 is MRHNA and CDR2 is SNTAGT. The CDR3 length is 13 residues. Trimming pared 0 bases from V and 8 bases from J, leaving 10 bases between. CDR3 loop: CASSDSGKRGYTF. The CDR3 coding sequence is TGTGCCAGCAGTGACTCCGGAAAACGCGGCTACACCTTC.

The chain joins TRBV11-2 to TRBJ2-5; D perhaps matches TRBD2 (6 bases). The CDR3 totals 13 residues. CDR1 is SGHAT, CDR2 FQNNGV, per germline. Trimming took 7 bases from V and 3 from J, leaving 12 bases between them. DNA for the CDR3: TGTGCCAGCACCAAAGGAGGGGAAGAGACCCAGTACTTC. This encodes CASTKGGEETQYF.

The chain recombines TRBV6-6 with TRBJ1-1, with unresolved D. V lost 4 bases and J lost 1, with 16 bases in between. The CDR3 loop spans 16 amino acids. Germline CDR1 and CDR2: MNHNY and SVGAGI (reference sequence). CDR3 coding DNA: TGTGCCAGCAGTTGGCCGCCGGCACAACGGAACACTGAAGCTTTCTTT. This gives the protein CASSWPPAQRNTEAFF.

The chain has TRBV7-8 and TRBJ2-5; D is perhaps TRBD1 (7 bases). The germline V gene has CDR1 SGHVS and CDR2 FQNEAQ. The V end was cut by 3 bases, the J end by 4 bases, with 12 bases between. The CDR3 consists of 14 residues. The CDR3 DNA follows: TGTGCCAGCAGCTTGACAGGGAGGACAGAGACCCAGTACTTC. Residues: CASSLTGRTETQYF.

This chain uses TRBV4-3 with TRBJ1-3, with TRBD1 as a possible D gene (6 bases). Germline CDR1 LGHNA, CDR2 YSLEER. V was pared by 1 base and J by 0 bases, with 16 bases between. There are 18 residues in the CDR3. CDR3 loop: CASSQAGGGAASGNTIYF. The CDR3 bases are TGCGCCAGCAGCCAAGCGGGAGGGGGGGCGGCCTCTGGAAACACCATATATTTT.

CDR3 residues: CASRLTGSAAFF. CDR3 coding DNA: TGTGCCAGCAGACTGACAGGGTCGGCGGCTTTCTTT. The chain employs TRBV12-3 or TRBV12-4 and TRBJ1-1; 7 bases fit TRBD1. This CDR3 has 12 residues. Unmatched junction bases numbered 9, after V lost 6 bases and J lost 11 bases.

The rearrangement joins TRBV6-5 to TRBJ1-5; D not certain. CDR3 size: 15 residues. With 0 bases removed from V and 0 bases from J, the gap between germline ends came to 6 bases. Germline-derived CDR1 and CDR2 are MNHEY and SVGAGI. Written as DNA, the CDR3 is TGTGCCAGCAGTTACTCGCTACTTAGCAATCAGCCCCAGCATTTT. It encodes CASSYSLLSNQPQHF.

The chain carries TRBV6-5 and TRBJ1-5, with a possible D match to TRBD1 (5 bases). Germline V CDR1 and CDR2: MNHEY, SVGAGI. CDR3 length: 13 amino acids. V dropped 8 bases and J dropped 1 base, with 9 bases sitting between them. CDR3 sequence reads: CASGWGSNQPQHF. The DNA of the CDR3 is TGTGCCAGCGGGTGGGGGAGCAATCAGCCCCAGCATTTT.

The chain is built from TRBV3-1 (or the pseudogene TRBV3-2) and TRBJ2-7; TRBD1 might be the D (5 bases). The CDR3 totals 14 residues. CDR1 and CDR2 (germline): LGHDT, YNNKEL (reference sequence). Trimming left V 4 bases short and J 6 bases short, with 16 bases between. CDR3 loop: CASSPGAVPSEQYF. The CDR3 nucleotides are TGTGCCAGCAGCCCTGGGGCAGTTCCCAGCGAGCAGTACTTC.

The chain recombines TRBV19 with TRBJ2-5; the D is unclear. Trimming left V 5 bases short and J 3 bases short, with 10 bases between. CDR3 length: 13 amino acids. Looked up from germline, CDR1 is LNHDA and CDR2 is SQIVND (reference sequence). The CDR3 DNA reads TGTGCCAGTAGTCTCGGGTCCGAAGAGACCCAGTACTTC. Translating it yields CASSLGSEETQYF.

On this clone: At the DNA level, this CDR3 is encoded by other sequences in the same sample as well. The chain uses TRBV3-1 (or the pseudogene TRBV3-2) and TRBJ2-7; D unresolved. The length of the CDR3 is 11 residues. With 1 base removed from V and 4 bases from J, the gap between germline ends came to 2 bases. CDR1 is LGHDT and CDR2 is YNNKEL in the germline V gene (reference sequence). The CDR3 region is CASSQAYEQYF. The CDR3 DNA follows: TGTGCCAGCAGCCAAGCTTACGAGCAGTACTTC.

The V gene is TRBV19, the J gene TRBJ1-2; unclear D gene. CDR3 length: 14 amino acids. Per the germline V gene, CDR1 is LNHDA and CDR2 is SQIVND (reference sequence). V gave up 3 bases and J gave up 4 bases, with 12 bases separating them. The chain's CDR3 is CASSIYLVTYGYTF. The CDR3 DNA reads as TGTGCCAGTAGTATTTATCTTGTAACCTATGGCTACACCTTC.

CDR3 in amino acids: CASSRPDTNYGYTF. Written as DNA, the CDR3 is TGCGCCAGCAGCCGGCCAGACACTAACTATGGCTACACCTTC. The rearrangement links TRBV4-1 to TRBJ1-2; no firm D call. V shed 4 bases and J shed 0 bases, with 9 bases lying between them. This CDR3 spans 14 amino acids. Germline CDR1 is MGHRA and CDR2 is YSYEKL.

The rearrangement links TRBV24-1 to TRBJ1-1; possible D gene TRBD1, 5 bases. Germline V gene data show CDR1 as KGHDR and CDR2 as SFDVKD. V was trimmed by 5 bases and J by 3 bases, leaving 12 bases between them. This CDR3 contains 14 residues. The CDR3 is CATSGEGSDTEAFF. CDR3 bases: TGTGCCACCAGTGGAGAGGGGAGCGACACTGAAGCTTTCTTT.

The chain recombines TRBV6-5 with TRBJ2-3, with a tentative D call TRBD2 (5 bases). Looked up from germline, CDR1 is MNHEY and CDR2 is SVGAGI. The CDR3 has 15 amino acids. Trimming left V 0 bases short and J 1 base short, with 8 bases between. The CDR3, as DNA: TGTGCCAGCAGTTACTCGCCCGGGGGCACAGATACGCAGTATTTT. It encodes CASSYSPGGTDTQYF.

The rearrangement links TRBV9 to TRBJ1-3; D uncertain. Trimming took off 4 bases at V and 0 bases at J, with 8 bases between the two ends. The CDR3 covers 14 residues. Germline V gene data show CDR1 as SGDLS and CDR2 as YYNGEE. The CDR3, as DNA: TGTGCCAGCAGCCCCGGCGACTCTGGAAACACCATATATTTT. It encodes CASSPGDSGNTIYF.

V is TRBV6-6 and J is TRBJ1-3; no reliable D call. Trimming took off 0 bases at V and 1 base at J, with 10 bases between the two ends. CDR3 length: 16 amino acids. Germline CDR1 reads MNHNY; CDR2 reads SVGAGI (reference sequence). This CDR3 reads CASSYSLDRSGNTIYF. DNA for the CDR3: TGTGCCAGCAGTTACTCGCTGGATAGGTCTGGAAACACCATATATTTT.

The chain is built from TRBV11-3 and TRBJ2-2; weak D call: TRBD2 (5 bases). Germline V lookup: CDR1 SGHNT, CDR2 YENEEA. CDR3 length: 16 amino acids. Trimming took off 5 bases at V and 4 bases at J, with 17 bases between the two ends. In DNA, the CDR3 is TGTGCCAGCAGCCGAGGACTCACCGAGGGCACCGGGGAGCTGTTTTTT. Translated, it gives CASSRGLTEGTGELFF.

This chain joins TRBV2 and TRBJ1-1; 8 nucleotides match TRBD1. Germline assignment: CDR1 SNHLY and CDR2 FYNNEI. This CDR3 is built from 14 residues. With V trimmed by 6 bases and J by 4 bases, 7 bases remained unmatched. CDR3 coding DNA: TGTGCCAGCAGGCTAACAGGGGGGAGCACTGAAGCTTTCTTT. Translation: CASRLTGGSTEAFF.

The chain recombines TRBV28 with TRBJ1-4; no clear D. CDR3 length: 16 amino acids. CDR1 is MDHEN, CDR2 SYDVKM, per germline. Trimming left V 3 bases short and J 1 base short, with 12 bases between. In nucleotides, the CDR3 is TGTGCCAGCAGTTTTCCCAGGAGCATAACTAATGAAAAACTGTTTTTT. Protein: CASSFPRSITNEKLFF.

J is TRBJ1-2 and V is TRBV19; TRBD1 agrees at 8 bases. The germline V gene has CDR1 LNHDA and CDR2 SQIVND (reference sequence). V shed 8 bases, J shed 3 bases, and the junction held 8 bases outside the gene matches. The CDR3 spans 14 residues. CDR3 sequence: CASSSQGADYGYTF. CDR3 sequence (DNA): TGTGCCAGTTCTTCCCAGGGGGCAGACTATGGCTACACCTTC.

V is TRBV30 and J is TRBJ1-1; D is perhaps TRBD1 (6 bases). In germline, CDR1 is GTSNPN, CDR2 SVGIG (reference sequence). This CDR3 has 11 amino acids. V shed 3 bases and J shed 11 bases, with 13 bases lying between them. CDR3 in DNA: TGTGCCTGGAGCGAGGGGGTGTTTGCTTTCTTT. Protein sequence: CAWSEGVFAFF.

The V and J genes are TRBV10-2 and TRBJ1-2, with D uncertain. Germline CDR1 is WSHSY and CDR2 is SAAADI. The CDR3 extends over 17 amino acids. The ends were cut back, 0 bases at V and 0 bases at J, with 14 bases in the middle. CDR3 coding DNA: TGCGCCAGCAGTGAGTCGCAACGTGAGGACCCTAACTATGGCTACACCTTC. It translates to CASSESQREDPNYGYTF.

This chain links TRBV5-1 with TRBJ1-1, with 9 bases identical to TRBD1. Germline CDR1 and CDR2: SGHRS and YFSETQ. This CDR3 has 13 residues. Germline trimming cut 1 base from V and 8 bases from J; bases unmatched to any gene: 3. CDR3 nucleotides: TGCGCCAGCAGCTTGAAGGGACAGGGAGAAGCTTTCTTT. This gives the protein CASSLKGQGEAFF.

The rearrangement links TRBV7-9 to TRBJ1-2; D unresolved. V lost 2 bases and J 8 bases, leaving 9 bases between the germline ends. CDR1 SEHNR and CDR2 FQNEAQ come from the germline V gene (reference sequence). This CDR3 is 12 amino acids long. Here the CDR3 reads CASSLKEQGYTF. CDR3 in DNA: TGTGCCAGCAGCTTAAAGGAGCAGGGCTACACCTTC.

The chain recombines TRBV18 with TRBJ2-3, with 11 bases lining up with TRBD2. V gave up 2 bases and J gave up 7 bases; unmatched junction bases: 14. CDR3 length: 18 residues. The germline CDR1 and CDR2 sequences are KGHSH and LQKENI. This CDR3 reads CASSPASGGPGSRYTQYF. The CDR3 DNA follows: TGTGCCAGCTCACCAGCTAGCGGGGGGCCCGGGTCTCGTTATACGCAGTATTTT. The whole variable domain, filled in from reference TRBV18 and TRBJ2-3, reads NAGVMQNPRHLVRRRGQEARLRCSPMKGHSHVYWYRQLPEEGLKFMVYLQKENIIDESGMPKERFSAEFPKEGPSILRIQQVVRGDSAAYFCASSPASGGPGSRYTQYFGPGTRLTVL.

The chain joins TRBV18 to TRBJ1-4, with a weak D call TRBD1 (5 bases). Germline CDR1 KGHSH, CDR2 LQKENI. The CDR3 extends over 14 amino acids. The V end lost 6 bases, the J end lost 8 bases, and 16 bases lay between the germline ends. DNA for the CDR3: TGTGCCAGCTCCGGCGGCAGGGTGAGAGAAAAACTGTTTTTT. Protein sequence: CASSGGRVREKLFF. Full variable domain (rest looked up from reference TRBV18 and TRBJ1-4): NAGVMQNPRHLVRRRGQEARLRCSPMKGHSHVYWYRQLPEEGLKFMVYLQKENIIDESGMPKERFSAEFPKEGPSILRIQQVVRGDSAAYFCASSGGRVREKLFFGSGTQLSVL.

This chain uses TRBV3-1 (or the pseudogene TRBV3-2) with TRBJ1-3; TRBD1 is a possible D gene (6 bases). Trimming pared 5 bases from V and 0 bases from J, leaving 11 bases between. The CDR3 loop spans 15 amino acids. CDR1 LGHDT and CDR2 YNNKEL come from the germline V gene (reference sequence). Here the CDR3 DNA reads TGTGCCAGCAGCAGGACAGATTACTCTGGAAACACCATATATTTT. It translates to CASSRTDYSGNTIYF.

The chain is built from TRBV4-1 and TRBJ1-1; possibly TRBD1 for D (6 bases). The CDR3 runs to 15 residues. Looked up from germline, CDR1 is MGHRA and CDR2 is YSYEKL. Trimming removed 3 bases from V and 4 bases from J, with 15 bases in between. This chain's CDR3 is CASSQGFGGGTEAFF. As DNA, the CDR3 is TGCGCCAGCAGCCAGGGGTTTGGGGGCGGCACTGAAGCTTTCTTT.

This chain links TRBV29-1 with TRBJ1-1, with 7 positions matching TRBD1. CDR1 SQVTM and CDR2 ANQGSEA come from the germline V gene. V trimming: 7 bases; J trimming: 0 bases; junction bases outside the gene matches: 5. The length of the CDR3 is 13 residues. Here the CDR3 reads CSGLGQLNTEAFF. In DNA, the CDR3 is TGCAGCGGACTGGGACAGTTGAACACTGAAGCTTTCTTT. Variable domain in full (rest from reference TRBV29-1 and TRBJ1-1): SAVISQKPSRDICQRGTSLTIQCQVDSQVTMMFWYRQQPGQSLTLIATANQGSEATYESGFVIDKFPISRPNLTFSTLTVSNMSPEDSSIYLCSGLGQLNTEAFFGQGTRLTVV.

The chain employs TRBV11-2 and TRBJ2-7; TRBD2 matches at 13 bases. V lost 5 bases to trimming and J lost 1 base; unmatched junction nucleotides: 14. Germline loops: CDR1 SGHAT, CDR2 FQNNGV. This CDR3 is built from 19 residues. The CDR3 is CASSLPRGLAGRVSYEQYF. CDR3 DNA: TGTGCCAGCAGCCTCCCTCGGGGACTAGCGGGGAGAGTTTCCTACGAGCAGTACTTC.

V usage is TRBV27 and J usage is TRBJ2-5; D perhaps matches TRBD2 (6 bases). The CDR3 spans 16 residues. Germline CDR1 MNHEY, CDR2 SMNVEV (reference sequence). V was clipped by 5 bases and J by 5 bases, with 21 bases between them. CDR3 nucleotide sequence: TGTGCCAGCAGTGGGGAGCGACTAGTTTCCCGGGAGACCCAGTACTTC. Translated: CASSGERLVSRETQYF.